This passage covers 20 T cell receptor beta chains from one sample sequenced in a study of cytomegalovirus exposure and HLA in healthy donors. Sequencing was performed with immunoSEQ multiplex PCR; in TCRdb, only in-frame clones are kept and a portion is missing. The repertoire holds about 130,000 clones, with approximately 82% as singletons. The sample consisted of PBMCs. Receptors were obtained from a man aged 25-45 years in good health and CMV-seropositive.

The rearrangement links TRBV5-4 to TRBJ2-7; 7 bases are a match to TRBD2. J gave up 1 base and V 1 base, and 8 bases lay outside the gene matches. The CDR3 runs to 16 residues. CDR1 and CDR2 (germline): SGHNT, YYREEE (reference sequence). In DNA, the CDR3 is TGTGCCAGCAGCTTGCCCCCGGGAGGCGGATCCTACGAGCAGTACTTC. Encoded protein: CASSLPPGGGSYEQYF.

V is TRBV5-1 and J is TRBJ2-7; possibly TRBD1 for D (6 bases). Deletions cut 6 bases from V and 5 bases from J, with 15 bases between. The germline V gene has CDR1 SGHRS and CDR2 YFSETQ. There are 13 residues in the CDR3. This CDR3 is CASTLTGPDEQYF. Here the CDR3 DNA reads TGCGCCAGCACTCTAACAGGGCCCGACGAGCAGTACTTC.

This clone was recorded once. The V call is TRBV6-5, the J call TRBJ1-2; 8 nucleotides agree with TRBD1. This CDR3 has 16 amino acids. The trim removed 2 bases at V and 2 bases at J, leaving 7 bases unmatched. The germline V gene has CDR1 MNHEY and CDR2 SVGAGI. CDR3 residues: CASSYTYGTGNYGYTF. CDR3 sequence (DNA): TGTGCCAGCAGTTACACTTATGGGACAGGAAACTATGGCTACACCTTC.

This chain links TRBV11-2 with TRBJ2-5, with a tentative D call TRBD2 (6 bases). Germline V gives CDR1 SGHAT, CDR2 FQNNGV. There are 14 residues in the CDR3. V was trimmed by 5 bases and J by 5 bases, leaving 15 bases between them. The CDR3 loop reads CASSVGGKAETQYF. Here the CDR3 DNA reads TGTGCCAGCAGCGTAGGAGGGAAGGCGGAGACCCAGTACTTC.

The chain recombines TRBV6-6 with TRBJ1-1; 7 nucleotides agree with TRBD1. Unmatched junction bases numbered 8, after V lost 0 bases and J lost 4 bases. Germline V gene lookup returns CDR1 MNHNY and CDR2 SVGAGI (reference sequence). This CDR3 comprises 16 residues. The CDR3 sequence is CASSYSFGRGTTEAFF. CDR3 sequence (DNA): TGTGCCAGCAGTTACTCGTTCGGCAGGGGGACCACTGAAGCTTTCTTT.

Written as DNA, the CDR3 is TGTGCCATCAGCCTACAGACTAGCGGGGATGAAGAGCAGTACTTC. Amino acids: CAISLQTSGDEEQYF. J is TRBJ2-7 and V is TRBV10-3; 11 bases line up with TRBD2. The J segment lost 7 bases and the V segment lost 6 bases, leaving 11 bases of the junction unmatched. The germline gives CDR1 ENHRY, CDR2 SYGVKD. The CDR3 is 15 amino acids.

In this sample, this clone turned up once. CDR3 nucleotides: TGTGCCAGCAGTTCACAGGGGTCGGTCCCGAATGAGCAGTTCTTC. As protein: CASSSQGSVPNEQFF. V is TRBV6-6 and J is TRBJ2-1; 7 nucleotides match TRBD1. The CDR3 consists of 15 residues. CDR1 and CDR2 (germline): MNHNY, SVGAGI (reference sequence). Trimming took 4 bases from V and 7 from J; bases not matched to a gene: 10.

This rearrangement joins TRBV7-2 to TRBJ2-7, with no clear D. The CDR3 is made up of 15 amino acids. Germline-derived CDR1 and CDR2 are SGHTA and FQGNSA. Deletions cut 5 bases from V and 2 bases from J, with 16 bases between. The CDR3 DNA follows: TGTGCCAGCAGCCCCACTACTACCTTTACCTACGAGCAGTACTTC. Translated: CASSPTTTFTYEQYF.

The table lists this clone with a few counts. The chain is built from TRBV7-9 and TRBJ1-2; weak D call: TRBD1 (6 bases). Germline assignment: CDR1 SEHNR and CDR2 FQNEAQ (reference sequence). Trimming pared 1 base from V and 7 bases from J, leaving 13 bases between. The CDR3 length is 14 residues. The chain's CDR3 is CASSLEGGWFGYTF. In nucleotides, the CDR3 is TGTGCCAGCAGCTTAGAGGGGGGGTGGTTTGGCTACACCTTC.

This chain connects TRBV7-3 to TRBJ2-5, with D tentatively TRBD2 (5 bases). The CDR3 runs 13 residues. The germline CDR1 and CDR2 sequences are SGHTA and FQGTGA. V shed 5 bases and J shed 5 bases, with 12 bases lying between them. The CDR3 sequence: CASSTTSSETQYF. The CDR3 DNA sequence: TGTGCCAGCAGCACTACTAGTTCGGAGACCCAGTACTTC. Using reference TRBV7-3 and TRBJ2-5 for the parts outside the CDR3, the full variable domain is GAGVSQTPSNKVTEKGKYVELRCDPISGHTALYWYRQSLGQGPEFLIYFQGTGAADDSGLPNDRFFAVRPEGSVSTLKIQRTERGDSAVYLCASSTTSSETQYFGPGTRLLVL.

This sequence joins TRBV18 and TRBJ2-3, with D perhaps TRBD2 (5 bases). The CDR3 contains 17 residues. V lost 1 base, J lost 1 base, and 15 bases lay in between. Per germline, CDR1 KGHSH and CDR2 LQKENI. The CDR3 sequence: CASSPQAARAGTDTQYF. CDR3 bases: TGTGCCAGCTCACCACAAGCGGCAAGGGCCGGCACAGATACGCAGTATTTT.

V is TRBV6-1 and J is TRBJ2-7; 8 bases fit TRBD2. With 8 bases clipped from V and 5 bases from J, the junction kept 11 bases outside the gene matches. In germline, CDR1 is MNHNS, CDR2 SASEGT. The CDR3 loop spans 14 amino acids. The DNA for the CDR3 is TGTGCCAGCGCTGGAACGGGAGGGATCAACGAGCAGTACTTC. Residues: CASAGTGGINEQYF.

The V and J genes are TRBV11-1 and TRBJ2-7; weak D call: TRBD1 (6 bases). Looked up from germline, CDR1 is SGHAT and CDR2 is FQDESV (reference sequence). This CDR3 comprises 16 residues. Trimming took 4 bases from V and 0 from J, leaving 16 bases between them. This CDR3 is CASSYPRTALSYEQYF. CDR3 DNA sequence: TGTGCCAGCAGCTATCCGCGGACAGCGCTCTCCTACGAGCAGTACTTC. Together with reference TRBV11-1 and TRBJ2-7, the CDR3 gives the full variable domain: EAEVAQSPRYKITEKSQAVAFWCDPISGHATLYWYRQILGQGPELLVQFQDESVVDDSQLPKDRFSAERLKGVDSTLKIQPAELGDSAMYLCASSYPRTALSYEQYFGPGTRLTVT.

The gene calls are TRBV5-1 and TRBJ1-2, with TRBD1 matching over 11 bases. CDR1 is SGHRS and CDR2 is YFSETQ in the germline V gene. V shed 4 bases, J shed 8 bases, and the junction held 7 bases outside the gene matches. This CDR3 spans 14 amino acids. The CDR3 DNA reads as TGCGCCAGCAGCGTGGGACAGGGGGTGAGAGGCTACACCTTC. Translated, it gives CASSVGQGVRGYTF.

The chain joins TRBV4-2 to TRBJ2-7; 10 nucleotides agree with TRBD1. This CDR3 contains 14 residues. V trimming: 1 base; J trimming: 7 bases; junction bases outside the gene matches: 4. Germline lookup yields CDR1 LGHNA and CDR2 YNFKEQ. The CDR3 nucleotides are TGTGCCAGCAGCCAAGGACAGGGGGCGCGAGAGCAGTACTTC. It is translated as CASSQGQGAREQYF.

The genes are TRBV21-1 and TRBJ1-1. TRBV21-1 is annotated as a pseudogene. The CDR3 is 17 residues long. The CDR3 is CASSKGKGRGENTEAFF. The DNA of the CDR3 is TGTGCCAGCAGCAAAGGAAAAGGTCGGGGAGAGAACACTGAAGCTTTCTTT.

This clone showed up just once. The chain is built from TRBV5-1 and TRBJ2-5; the D gene is possibly TRBD2 (6 bases). Germline CDR1 SGHRS, CDR2 YFSETQ. With 3 bases removed from V and 6 bases from J, the gap between germline ends came to 12 bases. The CDR3 spans 13 residues. CDR3 in DNA: TGCGCCAGCAGCTGGGGGGAGGCAAAGACCCAGTACTTC. Its translation: CASSWGEAKTQYF.

V usage is TRBV7-2 and J usage is TRBJ2-1, with D hard to call. V was clipped by 5 bases and J by 5 bases, with 7 bases between them. CDR3 size: 12 residues. Germline values: CDR1 SGHTA, CDR2 FQGNSA. The CDR3 is CASSMRNNEQFF. The CDR3 nucleotides are TGTGCCAGCAGCATGAGGAACAATGAGCAGTTCTTC.

The chain combines TRBV6-1 with TRBJ1-2; TRBD1 matches at 9 bases. The CDR3 runs to 14 residues. With 2 bases clipped from V and 12 bases from J, the junction kept 10 bases outside the gene matches. Germline CDR1 and CDR2: MNHNS and SASEGT. This chain's CDR3 is CASSELGQGRGNTF. Here the CDR3 DNA reads TGTGCCAGCAGTGAACTCGGACAGGGGAGGGGGAACACCTTC.

Of note for this clone: An end of the junction differs from the germline gene, which may be a read error. The rearrangement uses TRBV9 and TRBJ1-1, with 7 bases identical to TRBD1. Looked up from germline, CDR1 is SGDLS and CDR2 is YYNGEE. The CDR3 has 15 amino acids. The CDR3 DNA sequence: TGTGCCAGCAGCGTAGGAGGGTGGGGGACAGACACTCTTGTCTTT. The encoded protein is CASSVGGWGTDTLVF.